This is a list of T cell receptor beta chains from one sample in a study of cytomegalovirus exposure and HLA in healthy donors. Generated by immunoSEQ multiplex PCR, the TCRdb table keeps only in-frame clones and is missing some. This table has 150,000 or so clones, around two thirds appearing once. Sequenced: PBMCs. The receptor source for this set is a woman younger than 30 in good health and CMV-seronegative. The CDR3 runs from the conserved cysteine through the conserved F or W. Each record gives: D gene, clone size, V gene, J gene, CDR3 protein, CDR3 DNA. A D gene is named only where the DNA matches it firmly. Only part of the rows carry a size: once, few, many, or a class if the clone is expanded.

>TRBD1|.|TRBV7-9|TRBJ1-5
CASSLGTGVNQPQHF
TGTGCCAGCAGCCTGGGGACAGGAGTGAATCAGCCCCAGCATTTT
>TRBD1|.|TRBV5-6|TRBJ2-1
CASSKTGEPYNEQFF
TGTGCCAGCAGCAAGACAGGGGAACCCTACAATGAGCAGTTCTTC
>TRBD1|.|TRBV29-1|TRBJ1-1
CSGHRGPTEAFF
TGCAGCGGCCACAGGGGGCCCACTGAAGCTTTCTTT
>TRBD2|.|TRBV6-5|TRBJ2-1
CASSYTSGGGEQFF
TGTGCCAGCAGTTATACTAGCGGAGGGGGTGAGCAGTTCTTC
>.|.|TRBV2|TRBJ2-3
CASSYTDTQYF
TGTGCCAGCAGTTACACAGATACGCAGTATTTT
>.|.|TRBV2|TRBJ2-6
CASSVLVPFFAGANVLTF
TGTGCCAGCAGTGTCCTAGTTCCCTTTTTTGCTGGGGCCAACGTCCTGACTTTC
>.|few|TRBV6-5|TRBJ2-6
CASSYSSGAGANVLTF
TGTGCCAGCAGTTACTCTAGCGGCGCTGGGGCCAACGTCCTGACTTTC
>.|.|TRBV19|TRBJ1-1
CASSNAGSTEAFF
TGTGCCAGTAGTAATGCGGGCTCCACTGAAGCTTTCTTT
>TRBD1|.|TRBV28|TRBJ1-2
CASSTPGQGAEGYTF
TGTGCCAGCAGCACCCCGGGACAGGGGGCCGAAGGCTACACCTTC
>.|.|TRBV4-1|TRBJ2-1
CASSQGEGSEQFF
TGCGCCAGCAGCCAAGGCGAGGGCAGTGAGCAGTTCTTC
>TRBD1|.|TRBV27|TRBJ2-7
CASSSGQGAYEQYF
TGTGCCAGCAGTAGCGGACAGGGGGCGTACGAGCAGTACTTC
>TRBD1|.|TRBV10-3|TRBJ2-7
CAISRDRRTEQYF
TGTGCCATCAGCCGGGACAGGAGGACCGAGCAGTACTTC
>TRBD2|.|TRBV10-1|TRBJ2-1
CASSESRSGVFQFF
TGCGCCAGCAGTGAGTCACGGAGCGGGGTCTTTCAGTTCTTC
>.|few|TRBV7-2|TRBJ1-5
CASSLGQSNQPQHF
TGTGCCAGCAGCTTAGGTCAGAGCAATCAGCCCCAGCATTTT
>.|.|TRBV27|TRBJ1-5
CASSSWAHYSNQPQHF
TGTGCCAGCAGTTCCTGGGCTCATTATAGCAATCAGCCCCAGCATTTT
>.|.|TRBV2|TRBJ2-7
CASSEALSQPSPYEQYF
TGTGCCAGCAGTGAAGCGCTATCCCAACCGAGCCCCTACGAGCAGTACTTC
>.|.|TRBV7-9|TRBJ1-1
CASSTYRGEAFF
TGTGCCAGCAGTACATACCGGGGGGAAGCTTTCTTT
>.|.|TRBV15|TRBJ1-2
CATSRDFTRGADGYTF
TGTGCCACCAGCAGAGATTTCACGCGGGGGGCGGATGGCTACACCTTC
>TRBD1|few|TRBV7-9|TRBJ2-5
CASSSSRTGWETQYF
TGTGCCAGCAGCTCTAGCCGGACAGGGTGGGAGACCCAGTACTTC
>TRBD1|.|TRBV7-9|TRBJ1-6
CASSLGTGAIQALHF
TGTGCCAGCAGCTTAGGGACAGGGGCGATACAAGCCCTCCACTTT
>TRBD1|.|TRBV5-6|TRBJ1-4
CASSSDRGVNEKLFF
TGTGCCAGCAGCTCCGACAGGGGCGTTAATGAAAAACTGTTTTTT
>.|.|TRBV30|TRBJ2-1
CAWKGASNEQFF
TGTGCCTGGAAAGGGGCTTCCAATGAGCAGTTCTTC
>.|.|TRBV19|TRBJ1-2
CASSVRDRRDGYTF
TGTGCCAGTAGTGTCAGAGACAGGAGAGATGGCTACACCTTC
>TRBD2|.|TRBV7-7|TRBJ2-3
CASSFSGSTDTQYF
TGTGCCAGCAGCTTTAGCGGGAGCACAGATACGCAGTATTTT
>TRBD1|.|TRBV14|TRBJ1-6
CASSRDRRAYNSPLHF
TGTGCCAGCAGCCGGGACAGGAGGGCTTATAATTCACCCCTCCACTTT
>.|.|TRBV7-2|TRBJ1-2
CASSLGAFDYGYTF
TGTGCCAGCAGCTTAGGGGCCTTTGACTATGGCTACACCTTC
>.|.|TRBV28|TRBJ2-7
CASTIPQGSYEQYF
TGTGCCAGCACCATCCCGCAGGGGAGCTACGAGCAGTACTTC
>.|few|TRBV19|TRBJ2-7
CASSIVEGTYEQYF
TGTGCCAGTAGTATTGTAGAGGGCACCTACGAGCAGTACTTC
>.|.|TRBV7-8|TRBJ1-1
CASSLARLPNTEAFF
TGTGCCAGCAGCTTAGCGCGCCTACCGAACACTGAAGCTTTCTTT
>.|.|TRBV9|TRBJ1-6
CASSVATENSPLHF
TGTGCCAGCAGCGTAGCTACAGAAAATTCACCCCTCCACTTT
>.|once|TRBV5-4|TRBJ1-1
CASGRVVVGGATTEAFF
TGTGCCAGCGGCAGGGTAGTCGTCGGGGGGGCGACCACTGAAGCTTTCTTT
>.|once|TRBV6-5|TRBJ2-1
CASSYFGSRHEQFF
TGTGCCAGCAGTTACTTTGGTAGCCGGCATGAGCAGTTCTTC
>TRBD1|.|TRBV9|TRBJ2-3
CASSLRQGISHDTQYF
TGTGCCAGCAGCTTAAGACAGGGAATTTCTCATGATACGCAGTATTTT
>.|.|TRBV27|TRBJ2-7
CASSSGQFNEQYF
TGTGCCAGCAGTAGCGGACAGTTCAACGAGCAGTACTTC
>.|.|TRBV28|TRBJ1-2
CASMGKLSAGGYGYTF
TGTGCCAGCATGGGGAAATTATCGGCTGGGGGGTATGGCTACACCTTC
>.|.|TRBV19|TRBJ1-2
CASSIRGETNYGYTF
TGTGCCAGTAGTATCCGCGGGGAAACTAACTATGGCTACACCTTC
>.|few|TRBV6-1|TRBJ1-5
CASRSTARPQHF
TGTGCCAGCAGGTCCACAGCAAGGCCCCAGCATTTT
>.|.|TRBV11-2|TRBJ1-2
CASSLGRNYGYTF
TGTGCCAGCAGCTTAGGCAGAAACTATGGCTACACCTTC
>.|.|TRBV18|TRBJ2-3
CASSPSQVFSTDTQYF
TGTGCCAGCTCACCCTCACAGGTTTTTAGCACAGATACGCAGTATTTT
>.|once|TRBV5-1|TRBJ1-1
CASSLRGTNTEAFF
TGCGCCAGCAGCTTGCGGGGAACGAACACTGAAGCTTTCTTT
>.|.|TRBV2|TRBJ2-7
CASSDLDSLIYEQYF
TGTGCCAGCAGTGACCTCGACAGCCTCATCTACGAGCAGTACTTC
>TRBD2|.|TRBV5-4|TRBJ2-3
CAIHINKLAGAADTQYF
TGTGCCATCCACATCAACAAGCTAGCGGGAGCAGCAGATACGCAGTATTTT
>.|few|TRBV7-2|TRBJ2-5
CASSLEPPRTQYF
TGTGCCAGCAGCTTAGAGCCCCCCCGGACCCAGTACTTC
>.|.|TRBV10-1|TRBJ2-1
CASSEQSSAFNEQFF
TGCGCCAGCAGTGAGCAGTCTAGCGCATTCAATGAGCAGTTCTTC
>.|few|TRBV29-1|TRBJ1-1
CSVATQGREAFF
TGCAGCGTGGCTACGCAGGGCCGAGAAGCTTTCTTT
>.|once|TRBV6-4|TRBJ1-2
CASSDSKVDRSDYGYTF
TGTGCCAGCAGTGACTCGAAAGTCGACAGGTCTGACTATGGCTACACCTTC
>TRBD2|.|TRBV28|TRBJ2-3
CASDTSGTDTQYF
TGTGCCAGCGACACTAGCGGCACAGATACGCAGTATTTT
>TRBD1|.|TRBV5-4|TRBJ2-2
CASRTGGHTGELFF
TGTGCCAGCAGGACAGGGGGTCACACCGGGGAGCTGTTTTTT
>TRBD1|.|TRBV19|TRBJ1-2
CASSTGQTFNYGYTF
TGTGCCAGTAGTACGGGACAGACTTTTAACTATGGCTACACCTTC
>.|once|TRBV7-3|TRBJ2-3
CASSERSSTDTQYF
TGTGCCAGCAGTGAGAGGTCGAGCACAGATACGCAGTATTTT